The 26 T cell receptor beta chains below were found in one sample sequenced in a study of blood T cell repertoires in COVID-19. The assay was immunoSEQ multiplex PCR, and TCRdb's table has in-frame clones only and misses some. The sample shows about 130,000 clones, about 89% of them seen only once. The specimen was peripheral blood. The receptors derive from a woman in her 70s with COVID-19, enrolled during active disease.

This rearrangement joins TRBV30 to TRBJ1-3; no firm D call. Germline CDR1 GTSNPN, CDR2 SVGIG (reference sequence). This CDR3 spans 14 amino acids. The V gene lost 4 bases and the J gene lost 0 bases, with 10 bases spanning the gap. CDR3 DNA sequence: TGTGCCTGGACCCCCCGGGGCTCTGGAAACACCATATATTTT. Its protein product is CAWTPRGSGNTIYF.

The chain joins TRBV18 to TRBJ2-7; weak D call: TRBD2 (5 bases). This CDR3 comprises 16 residues. The V and J ends lost 2 bases and 1 base respectively, with 15 bases between them. Germline CDR1 reads KGHSH; CDR2 reads LQKENI. The CDR3 loop is CASSPVGVGWSYEQYF. The CDR3 DNA is TGTGCCAGCTCACCAGTCGGGGTGGGTTGGTCCTACGAGCAGTACTTC. Complete variable domain (other parts from reference TRBV18 and TRBJ2-7): NAGVMQNPRHLVRRRGQEARLRCSPMKGHSHVYWYRQLPEEGLKFMVYLQKENIIDESGMPKERFSAEFPKEGPSILRIQQVVRGDSAAYFCASSPVGVGWSYEQYFGPGTRLTVT.

The chain uses TRBV19 and TRBJ1-2; D is undetermined. This CDR3 comprises 15 residues. The ends were cut back, 5 bases at V and 4 bases at J, with 17 bases in the middle. Germline lookup yields CDR1 LNHDA and CDR2 SQIVND (reference sequence). DNA of the CDR3: TGTGCCAGTAGTTCCGACATGGCCTTTCTCTATGGCTACACCTTC. Translation: CASSSDMAFLYGYTF.

V usage is TRBV19 and J usage is TRBJ2-3, with 11 positions matching TRBD2. The CDR3 sequence is 16 residues long. Germline assignment: CDR1 LNHDA and CDR2 SQIVND (reference sequence). V shed 5 bases, J shed 1 base, and the junction held 5 bases outside the gene matches. In nucleotides, the CDR3 is TGTGCCAGTAGTGCACTACTAGCGGGGGGCACAGATACGCAGTATTTT. It translates to CASSALLAGGTDTQYF. The full variable domain, its missing parts supplied by reference TRBV19 and TRBJ2-3, is DGGITQSPKYLFRKEGQNVTLSCEQNLNHDAMYWYRQDPGQGLRLIYYSQIVNDFQKGDIAEGYSVSREKKESFPLTVTSAQKNPTAFYLCASSALLAGGTDTQYFGPGTRLTVL.

The V gene is TRBV12-3 or TRBV12-4, the J gene TRBJ1-2; D is undetermined. This CDR3 is built from 11 residues. Trimming removed 3 bases from V and 6 bases from J, with 5 bases in between. CDR3 region: CASSFGDGYTF. In DNA form, the CDR3 reads TGTGCCAGCAGTTTCGGGGATGGCTACACCTTC.

The chain joins TRBV30 to TRBJ1-1; 8 positions agree with TRBD1. Germline V gene data show CDR1 as GTSNPN and CDR2 as SVGIG (reference sequence). This CDR3 spans 12 amino acids. The V and J ends lost 4 bases and 4 bases, in that order; junction bases with no gene match: 2. The CDR3: CAWTGGFTEAFF. As DNA, the CDR3 is TGTGCCTGGACAGGGGGCTTCACTGAAGCTTTCTTT. The whole variable domain, filled in from reference TRBV30 and TRBJ1-1, reads SQTIHQWPATLVQPVGSPLSLECTVEGTSNPNLYWYRQAAGRGLQLLFYSVGIGQISSEVPQNLSASRPQDRQFILSSKKLLLSDSGFYLCAWTGGFTEAFFGQGTRLTVV.

The J gene is TRBJ1-2, the V gene TRBV7-8; the D is unclear. The germline V gene has CDR1 SGHVS and CDR2 FQNEAQ. The CDR3 sequence is 15 residues long. Trimming removed 1 base from V and 4 bases from J, with 13 bases in between. The CDR3 nucleotides are TGTGCCAGCAGCTTAGGGGAGTTACGAAGCTATGGCTACACCTTC. It encodes CASSLGELRSYGYTF.

J is TRBJ2-7 and V is TRBV29-1; D possibly corresponds to TRBD2 (7 bases). This CDR3 has 13 amino acids. V lost 6 bases to trimming and J lost 5 bases, with 17 bases between them. Germline-derived CDR1 and CDR2 are SQVTM and ANQGSEA. DNA of the CDR3: TGCAGCGTGGTTCGGGGGGCTTCCCACGAGCAGTACTTC. The encoded protein is CSVVRGASHEQYF.

V gene TRBV2 combines with J gene TRBJ2-5; 13 bases line up with TRBD2. V lost 9 bases, J lost 4 bases, and 14 bases stayed unmatched. CDR1 SNHLY and CDR2 FYNNEI come from the germline V gene. There are 17 residues in the CDR3. In nucleotides, the CDR3 is TGTGCCAGTCCCTCAGCAGGACTAGCGGGGGTTCGAGAGACCCAGTACTTC. Amino acid sequence: CASPSAGLAGVRETQYF.

The chain combines TRBV5-1 with TRBJ1-6; maybe TRBD1 (6 bases). V was shortened by 2 bases and J by 5 bases, with 8 bases between the two germline ends. The CDR3 sequence is 14 residues long. The germline V gene has CDR1 SGHRS and CDR2 YFSETQ. CDR3 bases: TGCGCCAGCAGCTTCCGGACAGATAATTCACCCCTCCACTTT. Its protein product is CASSFRTDNSPLHF. The variable domain in full, with the rest retrieved from reference TRBV5-1 and TRBJ1-6, is KAGVTQTPRYLIKTRGQQVTLSCSPISGHRSVSWYQQTPGQGLQFLFEYFSETQRNKGNFPGRFSGRQFSNSRSEMNVSTLELGDSALYLCASSFRTDNSPLHFGNGTRLTVT.

The chain couples TRBV5-6 to TRBJ1-1, with D perhaps matching TRBD1 (5 bases). The CDR3 length is 15 residues. V was clipped by 5 bases and J by 5 bases, with 19 bases between them. Germline CDR1 is SGHDT and CDR2 is YYEEEE. The CDR3 here is CASRYLIDKGTEAFF. CDR3 coding DNA: TGTGCCAGCAGATACTTAATCGACAAGGGGACTGAAGCTTTCTTT.

This clone was seen a handful of times. The chain employs TRBV9 and TRBJ2-1; 13 nucleotides align to TRBD2. The J segment lost 7 bases and the V segment lost 3 bases, leaving 1 base of the junction unmatched. CDR1 and CDR2 (germline): SGDLS, YYNGEE. The CDR3 contains 14 residues. The CDR3 DNA follows: TGTGCCAGCAGCGGGACTAGCGGGGGTAATGAGCAGTTCTTC. Encoded protein: CASSGTSGGNEQFF.

The chain joins TRBV2 to TRBJ1-2; no definite D call. The V gene's germline CDR1 is SNHLY and CDR2 FYNNEI. V was cut by 7 bases and J by 4 bases, with 13 bases left in between. The CDR3 has 13 amino acids. The CDR3 loop is CASIGGGPYGYTF. CDR3 bases: TGTGCCAGCATTGGAGGCGGGCCCTATGGCTACACCTTC.

The V call is TRBV7-8, the J call TRBJ1-3; D might be TRBD1 (6 bases). Germline values: CDR1 SGHVS, CDR2 FQNEAQ. CDR3 size: 14 residues. The ends were cut back, 1 base at V and 4 bases at J, with 8 bases in the middle. CDR3 DNA: TGTGCCAGCAGCTTAGACAGGGTGGGAAACACCATATATTTT. This gives the protein CASSLDRVGNTIYF.

CDR3 nucleotide sequence: TGCGCCAGCAGCCAAGGCCCCAGCGGGGAGGGGGAGACCCAGTACTTC. Its protein product is CASSQGPSGEGETQYF. The chain carries TRBV4-1 and TRBJ2-5, with 7 bases matching TRBD2. V shed 1 base, J shed 5 bases, and the junction held 10 bases outside the gene matches. This CDR3 is 16 amino acids long. From germline, CDR1 is MGHRA and CDR2 YSYEKL.

This clone appeared a few times. The chain employs TRBV19 and TRBJ1-4; tentative D call: TRBD1 (6 bases). Germline V CDR1 and CDR2: LNHDA, SQIVND (reference sequence). CDR3 length: 16 amino acids. Deletions cut 5 bases from V and 4 bases from J, with 17 bases between. The CDR3 DNA reads as TGTGCCAGTAGTCCCCTGATTGGACAGTATAATGAAAAACTGTTTTTT. Protein: CASSPLIGQYNEKLFF. The whole variable domain, filled in from reference TRBV19 and TRBJ1-4, reads DGGITQSPKYLFRKEGQNVTLSCEQNLNHDAMYWYRQDPGQGLRLIYYSQIVNDFQKGDIAEGYSVSREKKESFPLTVTSAQKNPTAFYLCASSPLIGQYNEKLFFGSGTQLSVL.

The V gene is TRBV2, the J gene TRBJ2-2, with a possible D match to TRBD1 (5 bases). Germline lookup yields CDR1 SNHLY and CDR2 FYNNEI. CDR3 length: 14 residues. V was shortened by 6 bases and J by 3 bases, with 11 bases between the two germline ends. The DNA of the CDR3 is TGTGCCAGCAGGGGGCAAATCGACACCGGGGAGCTGTTTTTT. This encodes CASRGQIDTGELFF. The full variable domain, in which reference TRBV2 and TRBJ2-2 provide the parts outside the CDR3, is EPEVTQTPSHQVTQMGQEVILRCVPISNHLYFYWYRQILGQKVEFLVSFYNNEISEKSEIFDDQFSVERPDGSNFTLKIRSTKLEDSAMYFCASRGQIDTGELFFGEGSRLTVL.

The chain uses TRBV3-1 (or the pseudogene TRBV3-2) and TRBJ1-1; 8 bases are shared with TRBD1. The germline CDR1 and CDR2 sequences are LGHDT and YNNKEL (reference sequence). This CDR3 comprises 16 residues. The V segment lost 4 bases and the J segment 1 base; nucleotides outside the gene matches: 8. The DNA of the CDR3 is TGTGCCAGCAGCCGATTACCGACAGGGGAGAACACTGAAGCTTTCTTT. It codes for CASSRLPTGENTEAFF.

This rearrangement joins TRBV11-3 to TRBJ2-2; 7 positions match TRBD2. The CDR3 has 15 residues. J lost 5 bases, V lost 5 bases, and 8 bases had no gene match. Per the germline V gene, CDR1 is SGHNT and CDR2 is YENEEA. In nucleotides, the CDR3 is TGTGCCAGCAGCCGGACTAGAAGTGGGACCGGGGAGCTGTTTTTT. Translating gives CASSRTRSGTGELFF.

This chain connects TRBV7-8 to TRBJ2-2; TRBD2 is a possible D gene (5 bases). The CDR3 has 15 residues. Looked up from germline, CDR1 is SGHVS and CDR2 is FQNEAQ. Trimming stripped 6 bases from V and 2 bases from J, with 13 bases between. The CDR3 region is CASRIAGINTGELFF. In DNA, the CDR3 is TGTGCCAGCAGAATCGCCGGGATCAACACCGGGGAGCTGTTTTTT.

The chain joins TRBV7-6 to TRBJ2-2; no clear D. The CDR3 has 14 residues. Germline V gives CDR1 SGHVS, CDR2 FNYEAQ. V shed 2 bases and J shed 5 bases, with 9 bases lying between them. The CDR3 sequence: CASSLPRSTGELFF. For the CDR3, the DNA is TGTGCCAGCAGCTTACCGCGGAGTACCGGGGAGCTGTTTTTT.

V usage is TRBV5-1 and J usage is TRBJ2-4; D might be TRBD1 (6 bases). V was clipped by 5 bases and J by 0 bases, with 9 bases between them. The CDR3 length is 14 residues. From germline, CDR1 is SGHRS and CDR2 YFSETQ. DNA of the CDR3: TGCGCCAGCAGACGGACAGCAGCCAAAAACATTCAGTACTTC. It translates to CASRRTAAKNIQYF.

J is TRBJ1-5 and V is TRBV6-5; D is undetermined. Trimming left V 3 bases short and J 1 base short, with 7 bases between. The CDR3 totals 14 residues. Per the germline V gene, CDR1 is MNHEY and CDR2 is SVGAGI. Written as DNA, the CDR3 is TGTGCCAGCAGTTATAAACTAAGCAATCAGCCCCAGCATTTT. This gives the protein CASSYKLSNQPQHF.

This sequence joins TRBV11-2 and TRBJ2-5; 10 nucleotides match TRBD2. The CDR3 runs to 15 residues. V lost 0 bases to trimming and J lost 3 bases; unmatched junction nucleotides: 1. Germline assignment: CDR1 SGHAT and CDR2 FQNNGV. Here the CDR3 reads CASSLDLAGEETQYF. The CDR3, as DNA: TGTGCCAGCAGCTTAGATCTAGCGGGGGAAGAGACCCAGTACTTC.

The chain has TRBV11-3 and TRBJ2-1; possibly TRBD1 for D (6 bases). The CDR3 has 12 residues. V was shortened by 6 bases and J by 10 bases, with 13 bases between the two germline ends. Per germline, CDR1 SGHNT and CDR2 YENEEA. The CDR3, as DNA: TGTGCCAGCAGTCTAGGGACAAGGGAGCAGTTCTTC. Translated, it gives CASSLGTREQFF.

The rearrangement joins TRBV11-3 to TRBJ2-3, with 7 nucleotides matching TRBD2. Germline V gives CDR1 SGHNT, CDR2 YENEEA. The V gene end was trimmed by 0 bases and the J gene end by 3 bases; junction bases not matched to a gene: 6. This CDR3 comprises 16 residues. CDR3 nucleotide sequence: TGTGCCAGCAGCTTAGAATCCGGACTAGGGACAGATACGCAGTATTTT. Its protein product is CASSLESGLGTDTQYF.